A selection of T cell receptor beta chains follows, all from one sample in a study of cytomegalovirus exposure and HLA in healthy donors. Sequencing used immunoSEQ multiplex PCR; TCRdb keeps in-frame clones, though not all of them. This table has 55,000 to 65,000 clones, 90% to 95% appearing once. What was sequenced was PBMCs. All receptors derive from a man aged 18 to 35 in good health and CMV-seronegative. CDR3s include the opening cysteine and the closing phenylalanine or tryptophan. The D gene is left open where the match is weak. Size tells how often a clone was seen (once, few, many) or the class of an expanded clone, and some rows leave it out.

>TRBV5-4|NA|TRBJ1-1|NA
TGTGCCAGCAGCCACCCGGGACAGAACACTGAAGCTTTCTTT
CASSHPGQNTEAFF
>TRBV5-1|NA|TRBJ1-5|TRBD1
TGCGCCAGCAGCCTCACAGGGGGCGGCAATCAGCCCCAGCATTTT
CASSLTGGGNQPQHF
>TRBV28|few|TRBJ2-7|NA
TGTGCCAGCAGTTTAGCGGACAGTACCACGATATTACCCTCCTACGAGCAGTACTTC
CASSLADSTTILPSYEQYF
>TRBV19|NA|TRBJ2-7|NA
TGTGCCAGTAGTATGGTAGCTTGGAACGAGCAGTACTTC
CASSMVAWNEQYF
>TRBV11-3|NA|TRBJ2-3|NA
TGTGCCAGCAGCCCCCGCGGGGGCCCAGATACGCAGTATTTT
CASSPRGGPDTQYF
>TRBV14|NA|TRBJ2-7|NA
TGTGCCAGCAGCCAAGATTACGCGACAGAGAGAGACGAGCAGTACTTC
CASSQDYATERDEQYF
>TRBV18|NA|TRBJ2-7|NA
TGTGCCAGCTCACCACCCATTGGGAGCTACGAGCAGTACTTC
CASSPPIGSYEQYF
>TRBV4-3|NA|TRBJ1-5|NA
TGCGCCAGCAGCCAAGATTTACAGAACCCCCAGCATTTT
CASSQDLQNPQHF
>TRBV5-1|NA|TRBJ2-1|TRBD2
TGCGCCAGCAGCGGTCTAGCGGGAGTTGGAGAGCAGTTCTTC
CASSGLAGVGEQFF
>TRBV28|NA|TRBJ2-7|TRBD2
TGTGCCAGCAGCCAAACTAGCGGGAGCTTTTACGAGCAGTACTTC
CASSQTSGSFYEQYF
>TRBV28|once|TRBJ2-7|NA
TGTGCCAGCAGTAAACGGGACATATCCGAGCAGTACTTC
CASSKRDISEQYF
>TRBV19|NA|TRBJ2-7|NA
TGTGCCAGTAGAGCGACAGTAACCTACGAGCAGTACTTC
CASRATVTYEQYF
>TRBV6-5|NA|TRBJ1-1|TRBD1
TGTGCCAGCAGTAGGGGACAGGGGATGGCTGAAGCTTTCTTT
CASSRGQGMAEAFF
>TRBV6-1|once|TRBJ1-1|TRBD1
TGTGCCAGCCTCGTCCCGGGACAGGTTGGAAAAGCTTTCTTT
CASLVPGQVGKAFF
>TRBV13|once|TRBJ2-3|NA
TGTGCCAGCAGCTTAGGCGTCCTAGGAAATACAGATACGCAGTATTTT
CASSLGVLGNTDTQYF
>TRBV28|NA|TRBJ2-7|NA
TGTGCCAGCACAAATCCCGGGGAGTCCACCTACGAGCAGTACTTC
CASTNPGESTYEQYF
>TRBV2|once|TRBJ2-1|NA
TGTGCCAGCAGGGGCAGGTCCTCTTGGGAGCAGTTCTTC
CASRGRSSWEQFF
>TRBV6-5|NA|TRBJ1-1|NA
TGTGCCAGCAGTACCGGGGGGAACACTGAAGCTTTCTTT
CASSTGGNTEAFF
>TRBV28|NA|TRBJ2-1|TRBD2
TGTGCCAGCAATCTAGCGGGAGGGGCCTACAATGAGCAGTTCTTC
CASNLAGGAYNEQFF
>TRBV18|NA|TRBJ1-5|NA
TGTGCCAGCTCCACGCCCCAGCAGCCCCAGCATTTT
CASSTPQQPQHF
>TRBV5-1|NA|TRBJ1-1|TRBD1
TGCGCCAGCAGCTTGGAGATCGGGACAGGGGGAAAAACTGAAGCTTTCTTT
CASSLEIGTGGKTEAFF
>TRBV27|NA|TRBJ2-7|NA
TGTGCCAGCAGTTTACAGGGGTACCACGAGCAGTACTTC
CASSLQGYHEQYF
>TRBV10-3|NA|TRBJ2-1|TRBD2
TGTGCCATCAGTGCGGCTAGCGGGGAGGGCCTATACAATGAGCAGTTCTTC
CAISAASGEGLYNEQFF
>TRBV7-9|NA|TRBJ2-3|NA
TGTGCCAGCAGCTTAGGCCTAGCTGCGAGCACAGATACGCAGTATTTT
CASSLGLAASTDTQYF
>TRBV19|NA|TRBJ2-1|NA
TGTGCCAGTAGTATAGGTGCAGGAAATAATGAGCAGTTCTTC
CASSIGAGNNEQFF
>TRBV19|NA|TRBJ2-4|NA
TGTGCCAGCGGGGCAGGGGCGCAAACCAAAAACATTCAGTACTTC
CASGAGAQTKNIQYF
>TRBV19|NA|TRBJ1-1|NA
TGTGCCAGTAGTGTACAGGTGAACACTGAAGCTTTCTTT
CASSVQVNTEAFF
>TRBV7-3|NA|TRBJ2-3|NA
TGTGCCAGCAGCTCCCTCGGGCAGGGAGATACGCAGTATTTT
CASSSLGQGDTQYF
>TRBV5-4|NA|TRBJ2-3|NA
TGTGCCAGCAGCTTGGCGAGGGGGAGCACAGATACGCAGTATTTT
CASSLARGSTDTQYF
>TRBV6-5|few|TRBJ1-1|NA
TGTGCCAGCAGCCCCCCGGGAAGAAACACTGAAGCTTTCTTT
CASSPPGRNTEAFF
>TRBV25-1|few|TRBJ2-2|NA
TGTGCCAGCAGTGAATGGGCAGGGACGGGGGCCGGGGAGCTGTTTTTT
CASSEWAGTGAGELFF
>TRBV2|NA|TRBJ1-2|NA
TGTGCCACCTCACAGGGAGATTATGGCTACACCTTC
CATSQGDYGYTF
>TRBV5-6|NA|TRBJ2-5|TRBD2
TGTGCCAGCAGCTTGTCGGCTAGCGGGTCGTACCAAGAGACCCAGTACTTC
CASSLSASGSYQETQYF
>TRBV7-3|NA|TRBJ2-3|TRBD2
TGTGCCAGCGCCCATTGGGTACTAGCGGGAAATGGTACAGATACGCAGTATTTT
CASAHWVLAGNGTDTQYF
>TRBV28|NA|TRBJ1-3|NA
TGTGCCAGCAGTTTAGGGGCCCCGAGCTCTGGAAACACCATATATTTT
CASSLGAPSSGNTIYF